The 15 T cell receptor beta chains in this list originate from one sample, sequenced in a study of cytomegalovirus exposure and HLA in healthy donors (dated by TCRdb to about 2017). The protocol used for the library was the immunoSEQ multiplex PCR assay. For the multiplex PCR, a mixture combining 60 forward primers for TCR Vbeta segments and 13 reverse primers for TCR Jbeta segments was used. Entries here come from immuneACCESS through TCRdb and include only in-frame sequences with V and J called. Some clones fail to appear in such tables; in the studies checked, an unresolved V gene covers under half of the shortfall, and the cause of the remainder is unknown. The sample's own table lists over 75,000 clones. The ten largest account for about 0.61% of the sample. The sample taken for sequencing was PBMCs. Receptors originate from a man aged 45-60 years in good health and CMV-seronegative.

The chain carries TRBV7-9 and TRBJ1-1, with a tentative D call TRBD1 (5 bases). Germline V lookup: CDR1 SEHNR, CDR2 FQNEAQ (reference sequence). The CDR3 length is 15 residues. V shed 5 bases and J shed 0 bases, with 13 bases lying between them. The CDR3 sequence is CASSPLQALNTEAFF. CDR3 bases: TGTGCCAGCAGCCCTCTACAGGCGTTGAACACTGAAGCTTTCTTT.

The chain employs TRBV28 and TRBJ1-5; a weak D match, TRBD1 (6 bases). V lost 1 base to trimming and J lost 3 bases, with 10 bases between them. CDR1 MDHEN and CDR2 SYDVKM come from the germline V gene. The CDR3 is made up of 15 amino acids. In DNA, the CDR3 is TGTGCCAGCAGTTTATCAGGGGTCTCCAATCAGCCCCAGCATTTT. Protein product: CASSLSGVSNQPQHF.

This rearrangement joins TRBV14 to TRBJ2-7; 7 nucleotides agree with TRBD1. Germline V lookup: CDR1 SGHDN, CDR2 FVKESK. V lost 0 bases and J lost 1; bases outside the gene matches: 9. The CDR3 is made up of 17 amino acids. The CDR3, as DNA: TGTGCCAGCAGCCAAGATCTGACAGGGCCTAGTTCCTACGAGCAGTACTTC. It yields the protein CASSQDLTGPSSYEQYF.

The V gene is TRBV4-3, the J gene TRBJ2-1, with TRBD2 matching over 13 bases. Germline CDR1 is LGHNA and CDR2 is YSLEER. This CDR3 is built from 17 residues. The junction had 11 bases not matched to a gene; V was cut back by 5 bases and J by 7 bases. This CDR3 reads CASSKQTGTSGANEQFF. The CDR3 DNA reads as TGCGCCAGCAGCAAACAGACCGGGACTAGCGGGGCGAATGAGCAGTTCTTC.

DNA of the CDR3: TGTGCCAGCAGCGTAGCTGGTTGGACAATCAGCTCTGGAAACACCATATATTTT. Translation: CASSVAGWTISSGNTIYF. The chain is built from TRBV9 and TRBJ1-3; D is possibly TRBD1 (5 bases). Germline CDR1 is SGDLS and CDR2 is YYNGEE. V was clipped by 0 bases and J by 0 bases, with 16 bases between them. The CDR3 loop spans 18 amino acids. The entire variable domain, with the rest obtained from reference TRBV9 and TRBJ1-3, is as follows: DSGVTQTPKHLITATGQRVTLRCSPRSGDLSVYWYQQSLDQGLQFLIQYYNGEERAKGNILERFSAQQFPDLHSELNLSSLELGDSALYFCASSVAGWTISSGNTIYFGEGSWLTVV.

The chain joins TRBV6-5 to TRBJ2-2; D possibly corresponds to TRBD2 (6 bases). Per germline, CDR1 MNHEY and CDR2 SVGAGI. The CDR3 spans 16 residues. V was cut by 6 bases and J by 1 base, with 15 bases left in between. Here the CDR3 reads CASRYAPGLNTGELFF. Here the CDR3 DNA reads TGTGCCAGCAGGTACGCTCCGGGACTGAACACCGGGGAGCTGTTTTTT.

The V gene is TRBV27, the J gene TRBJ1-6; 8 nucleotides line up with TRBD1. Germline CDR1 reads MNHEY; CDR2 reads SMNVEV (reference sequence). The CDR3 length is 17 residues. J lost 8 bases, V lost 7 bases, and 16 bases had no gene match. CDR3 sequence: CASTQHRWTGHDSPLHF. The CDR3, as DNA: TGTGCCAGCACCCAACACCGGTGGACAGGGCATGATTCACCCCTCCACTTT.

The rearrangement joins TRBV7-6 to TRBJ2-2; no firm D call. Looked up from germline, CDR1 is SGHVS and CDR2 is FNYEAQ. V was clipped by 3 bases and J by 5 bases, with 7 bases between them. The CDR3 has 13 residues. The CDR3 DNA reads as TGTGCCAGCAGCTTTACAGAAACCGGGGAGCTGTTTTTT. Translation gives CASSFTETGELFF.

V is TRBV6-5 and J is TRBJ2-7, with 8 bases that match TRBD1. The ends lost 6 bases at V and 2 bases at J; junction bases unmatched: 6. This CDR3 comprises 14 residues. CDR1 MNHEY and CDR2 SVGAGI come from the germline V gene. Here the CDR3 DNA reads TGTGCCAGCAGGAGAGGGACAGGACCCTACGAGCAGTACTTC. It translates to CASRRGTGPYEQYF.

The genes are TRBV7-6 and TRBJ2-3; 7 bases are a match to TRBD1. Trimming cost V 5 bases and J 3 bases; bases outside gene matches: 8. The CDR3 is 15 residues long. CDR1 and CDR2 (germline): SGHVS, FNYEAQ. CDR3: CASSPRQGPTDTQYF. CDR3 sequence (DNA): TGTGCCAGCAGCCCCCGACAGGGCCCTACAGATACGCAGTATTTT.

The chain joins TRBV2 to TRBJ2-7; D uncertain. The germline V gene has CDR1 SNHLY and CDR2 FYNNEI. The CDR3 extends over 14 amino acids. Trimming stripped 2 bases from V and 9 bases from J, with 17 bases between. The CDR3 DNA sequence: TGTGCCAGCAGTGAAAGAGGAGTTCTCACGGGGCAGTACTTC. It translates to CASSERGVLTGQYF.

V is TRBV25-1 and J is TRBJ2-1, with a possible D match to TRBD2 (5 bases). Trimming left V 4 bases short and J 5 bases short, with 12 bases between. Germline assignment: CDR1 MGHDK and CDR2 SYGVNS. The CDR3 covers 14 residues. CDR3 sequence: CASSVPGIHNEQFF. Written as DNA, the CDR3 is TGTGCCAGCAGTGTTCCGGGAATTCACAATGAGCAGTTCTTC.

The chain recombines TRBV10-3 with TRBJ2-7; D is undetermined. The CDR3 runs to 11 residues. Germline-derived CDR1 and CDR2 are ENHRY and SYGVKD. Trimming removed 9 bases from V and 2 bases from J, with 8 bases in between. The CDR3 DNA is TGTGCCATTAGCCAGACCTACGAGCAGTACTTC. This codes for CAISQTYEQYF.

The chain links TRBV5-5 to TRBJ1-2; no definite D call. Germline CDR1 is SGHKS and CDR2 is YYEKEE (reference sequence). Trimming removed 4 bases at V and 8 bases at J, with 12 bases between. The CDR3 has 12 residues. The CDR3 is CASSPGNHGYTF. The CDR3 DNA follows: TGTGCCAGCAGCCCGGGGAACCACGGCTACACCTTC.

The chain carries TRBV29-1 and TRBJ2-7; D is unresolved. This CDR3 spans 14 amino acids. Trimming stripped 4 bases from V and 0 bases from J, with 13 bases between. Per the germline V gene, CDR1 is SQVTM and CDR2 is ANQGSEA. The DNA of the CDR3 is TGCAGCGTTGCCGATCCGCAGGCCTCCTACGAGCAGTACTTC. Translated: CSVADPQASYEQYF.